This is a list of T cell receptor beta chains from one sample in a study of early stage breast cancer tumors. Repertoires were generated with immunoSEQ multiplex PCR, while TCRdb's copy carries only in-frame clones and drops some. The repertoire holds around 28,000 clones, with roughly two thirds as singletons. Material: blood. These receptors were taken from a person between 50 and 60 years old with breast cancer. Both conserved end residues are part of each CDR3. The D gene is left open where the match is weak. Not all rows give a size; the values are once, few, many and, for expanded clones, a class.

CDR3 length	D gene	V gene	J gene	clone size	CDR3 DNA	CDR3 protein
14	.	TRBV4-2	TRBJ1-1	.	TGTGCCAGCAGCCAAGATCAGGGACTCACAGAAGCTTTCTTT	CASSQDQGLTEAFF
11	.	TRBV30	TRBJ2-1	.	TGTGCCTGGAGGGGAGAATGGGAGCAGTTCTTC	CAWRGEWEQFF
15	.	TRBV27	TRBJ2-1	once	TGTGCCAGCAGTTTTGCGGCCAGGCTCGTCAATGAGCAGTTCTTC	CASSFAARLVNEQFF
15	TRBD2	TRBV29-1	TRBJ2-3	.	TGCAGCGTGGAAGGGACTAGCGGGGGCACAGATACGCAGTATTTT	CSVEGTSGGTDTQYF
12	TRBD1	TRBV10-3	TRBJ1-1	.	TGTGCCATCAGGGGGACAGTCAACGAAGCTTTCTTT	CAIRGTVNEAFF
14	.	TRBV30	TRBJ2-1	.	TGTGCCTGGACAGGGGTCAGCTCCTACAATGAGCAGTTCTTC	CAWTGVSSYNEQFF
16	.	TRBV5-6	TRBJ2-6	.	TGTGCCAGCAGCTCGGACACCCTCTCTGGGGCCAACGTCCTGACTTTC	CASSSDTLSGANVLTF
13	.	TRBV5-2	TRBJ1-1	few	TGTGCCAGCAGTTCGAGGGTTAACACTGAAGCTTTCTTT	CASSSRVNTEAFF
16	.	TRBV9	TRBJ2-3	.	TGTGCCAGCAGCGTAGGCGAGGGAGGTCGCACAGATACGCAGTATTTT	CASSVGEGGRTDTQYF
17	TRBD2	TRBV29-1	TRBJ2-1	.	TGCAGCGTTGCAGGTCTAGCGGGAGTAAGCCCCTACAATGAGCAGTTCTTC	CSVAGLAGVSPYNEQFF
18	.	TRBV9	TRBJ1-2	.	TGTGCCAGCAGCGTAGCTACAGGATGGGCGATAGAAGACTATGGCTACACCTTC	CASSVATGWAIEDYGYTF
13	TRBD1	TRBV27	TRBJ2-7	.	TGTGCCAGCAAAACACCGACAGGGGTCGAGCAGTACTTC	CASKTPTGVEQYF
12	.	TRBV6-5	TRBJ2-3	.	TGTGCCAGCAGTCCCAGCCGGGATACGCAGTATTTT	CASSPSRDTQYF
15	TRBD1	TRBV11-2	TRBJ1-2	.	TGTGCCAGCAGCTCCGGGACAGGGGGCCTTTATGGCTACACCTTC	CASSSGTGGLYGYTF
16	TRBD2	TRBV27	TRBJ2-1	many	TGTGCCAGCAGTCCTTACCCAGCGGGGGAGGTGAATGAGCAGTTCTTC	CASSPYPAGEVNEQFF
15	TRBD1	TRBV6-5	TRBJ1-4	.	TGTGCCAGCAGTTACTCGTCCGGGACAGGGAAAGTCCTGTTTTTT	CASSYSSGTGKVLFF
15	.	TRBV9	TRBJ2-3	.	TGTGCCAGCAGCCTTGGGGGAGTAAGCACAGATACGCAGTATTTT	CASSLGGVSTDTQYF
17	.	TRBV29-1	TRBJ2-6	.	TGCAGCGTTGGGAACCTTCAAGGGGACTCTGGGGCCAACGTCCTGACTTTC	CSVGNLQGDSGANVLTF
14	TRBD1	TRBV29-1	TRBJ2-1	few	TGCAGCGTTGAATCGGGACAGGGGGCCAATGAGCAGTTCTTC	CSVESGQGANEQFF
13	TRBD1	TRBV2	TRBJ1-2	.	TGTGCCAGCAGGGACAGGGTGGGGTATGGCTACACCTTC	CASRDRVGYGYTF
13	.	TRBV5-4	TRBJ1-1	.	TGTGCCAGCAGCACGGGGGGCCACACTGAAGCTTTCTTT	CASSTGGHTEAFF
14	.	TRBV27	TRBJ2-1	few	TGTGCCAGCAGTTTAGATTGGTCGTGGGGTGAGCAGTTCTTC	CASSLDWSWGEQFF
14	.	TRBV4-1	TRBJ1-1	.	TGCGCCAGCAGCCGGAAAGGCGTAGACACTGAAGCTTTCTTT	CASSRKGVDTEAFF
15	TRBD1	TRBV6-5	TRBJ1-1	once	TGTGCCAGCAGGGGACAGGGGGCGGGGGACACTGAAGCTTTCTTT	CASRGQGAGDTEAFF
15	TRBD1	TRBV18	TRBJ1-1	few	TGTGCCAGCTCACCTGGGGGACAGAAGAACACTGAAGCTTTCTTT	CASSPGGQKNTEAFF
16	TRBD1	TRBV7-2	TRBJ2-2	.	TGTGCCAGCAGCCACCCCCGGGACAGGGGGCACGGGGAGCTGTTTTTT	CASSHPRDRGHGELFF
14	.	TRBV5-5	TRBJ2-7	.	TGTGCCAGCAGCTCCGTCGGGTTCGGATACGAGCAGTACTTC	CASSSVGFGYEQYF
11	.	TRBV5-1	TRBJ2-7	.	TGCGCCAGCAGCTTGGATCAGGTGCAGTACTTC	CASSLDQVQYF
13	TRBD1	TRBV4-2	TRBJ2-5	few	TGTGCCAGCAGCCAAAGACAGGGAGAGACCCAGTACTTC	CASSQRQGETQYF
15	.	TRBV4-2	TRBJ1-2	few	TGTGCCAGCAGCCAACAAGGACAGATACTTTATGGCTACACCTTC	CASSQQGQILYGYTF
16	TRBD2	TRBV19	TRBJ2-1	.	TGTGCCAGTAGTATCGGGACGGGAGGGCCGGTCTTGGAGCAGTTCTTC	CASSIGTGGPVLEQFF